What follows are 10 T cell receptor beta chains derived from one specimen sequenced in a study of CD8+ T cells in alopecia areata. cDNA reverse transcribed from extracted RNA served as the sequencing template. Only in-frame clones appear in the TCRdb table, and some are missing; sequencing was by immunoSEQ multiplex PCR. The sample records 150,000 to 200,000 clones, 60% being singletons. Treatment described: oral pan-JAK inhibitor, 5-10 mg twice daily. Sequencing used CD4+ T cells sorted from blood, obtained at week 24, from a patient treated with tofacitinib. These receptors all stem from a human donor with alopecia areata.

The V gene is TRBV29-1, the J gene TRBJ2-7; no clear D. Looked up from germline, CDR1 is SQVTM and CDR2 is ANQGSEA. This CDR3 spans 10 amino acids. The V end was cut by 5 bases, the J end by 3 bases, with 5 bases between. CDR3 DNA: TGCAGCGTTTTAGTCTACGAGCAGTACTTC. Amino acid sequence: CSVLVYEQYF.

This clone was observed a handful of times. The rearrangement joins TRBV7-2 to TRBJ2-5; D perhaps matches TRBD2 (6 bases). The CDR3 is 14 amino acids. In germline, CDR1 is SGHTA, CDR2 FQGNSA. The V gene lost 5 bases and the J gene lost 5 bases, with 15 bases spanning the gap. Here the CDR3 reads CASSGYGGRETQYF. The CDR3 DNA follows: TGTGCCAGCAGCGGTTACGGGGGAAGGGAGACCCAGTACTTC.

The chain links TRBV5-6 to TRBJ2-1; 11 bases line up with TRBD2. The CDR3 is made up of 19 amino acids. V shed 4 bases, J shed 0 bases, and the junction held 12 bases outside the gene matches. CDR1 is SGHDT, CDR2 YYEEEE, per germline. The CDR3 is CASSPTLAGALNSYNEQFF. CDR3 coding DNA: TGTGCCAGCAGCCCAACACTAGCGGGGGCCTTGAACTCCTACAATGAGCAGTTCTTC.

This clone was detected a few times. V gene TRBV29-1 combines with J gene TRBJ1-2; 8 positions agree with TRBD1. V lost 3 bases, J lost 4 bases, and 10 bases stayed unmatched. Germline V gene sequence: CDR1 SQVTM, CDR2 ANQGSEA. There are 15 residues in the CDR3. CDR3 sequence reads: CSVDSGGGAGYGYTF. CDR3 coding DNA: TGCAGCGTTGACTCAGGGGGCGGCGCAGGCTATGGCTACACCTTC.

The chain combines TRBV30 with TRBJ2-2; the match to TRBD2 covers 8 bases. Looked up from germline, CDR1 is GTSNPN and CDR2 is SVGIG (reference sequence). This CDR3 region has 15 residues. V lost 2 bases, J lost 6 bases, and 8 bases stayed unmatched. CDR3: CAWSPGGALAGELFF. Here the CDR3 DNA reads TGTGCCTGGAGTCCCGGGGGGGCCCTGGCCGGGGAGCTGTTTTTT.

This chain uses TRBV5-6 with TRBJ2-7, with TRBD2 matching over 8 bases. The CDR3 has 16 residues. Unmatched junction bases numbered 5, after V lost 0 bases and J lost 0 bases. Germline assignment: CDR1 SGHDT and CDR2 YYEEEE. This CDR3 is CASSLAARGVSYEQYF. The DNA of the CDR3 is TGTGCCAGCAGCTTGGCGGCGCGGGGGGTCTCCTACGAGCAGTACTTC.

The chain uses TRBV7-2 and TRBJ2-7, with TRBD2 matching over 10 bases. V lost 4 bases to trimming and J lost 3 bases; unmatched junction nucleotides: 6. CDR3 length equals 15 residues. CDR1 and CDR2 from the germline V gene are SGHTA and FQGNSA. The CDR3 protein is CASSSGLATHYEQYF. For the CDR3, the DNA is TGTGCCAGCAGCTCGGGACTAGCGACCCACTACGAGCAGTACTTC.

This sequence joins TRBV27 and TRBJ1-6; TRBD1 aligns across 9 bases. This CDR3 spans 16 amino acids. Germline lookup yields CDR1 MNHEY and CDR2 SMNVEV (reference sequence). Germline trimming cut 3 bases from V and 10 bases from J; bases unmatched to any gene: 10. The CDR3 DNA reads as TGTGCCAGCAGTTTGGGGGGACAGGGAAAAAGCTCACCCCTCCACTTT. Translation: CASSLGGQGKSSPLHF.

The chain employs TRBV19 and TRBJ2-5; no reliable D call. This CDR3 has 15 residues. Germline V gene sequence: CDR1 LNHDA, CDR2 SQIVND (reference sequence). Trimming pared 3 bases from V and 10 bases from J, leaving 21 bases between. The CDR3, as DNA: TGTGCCAGTAGTATGTCGGCCGGCCGATATGGTGACCAGTACTTC. Its translation is CASSMSAGRYGDQYF.

This clone was observed a handful of times. The V call is TRBV6-5, the J call TRBJ1-1; D might be TRBD1 (6 bases). Germline V lookup: CDR1 MNHEY, CDR2 SVGAGI. The V end was cut by 6 bases, the J end by 4 bases, with 12 bases between. The CDR3 extends over 13 amino acids. CDR3 amino acids: CASRRTESTEAFF. The CDR3 DNA is TGTGCCAGCAGAAGGACAGAGAGCACTGAAGCTTTCTTT.